Described below is a single T cell receptor (beta chain) sequence and its context. Its specificity is unknown. The V gene's germline CDR1 is LNHDA and CDR2 SQIVND (reference sequence). Trimming took 3 bases from V and 2 from J, leaving 11 bases between them. CDR3 length: 14 amino acids. This entry comes from a study of shared clonotypes between healthy human individuals. The naive CD8 population came from CD45RO-negative cells selected for CCR7, without terminally differentiated effector memory CD45RA+ cells. Profiling relied on immunoSEQ multiplex PCR, and the TCRdb table lists in-frame clones only, not all of them. The sample carries about 800,000 clones, 90% to 97% recorded once. Study-wide results and limits: Limited genetic and exposure-history diversity came from having few donors.

This receptor was obtained from a man younger than 45 in good health. The sequenced material came from naive CD8+ T cells sorted from blood. The chain combines TRBV19 with TRBJ2-7; D is perhaps TRBD1 (6 bases). The CDR3 spells CASSIQGPAYEQYF. In nucleotides, the CDR3 is TGTGCCAGTAGTATTCAGGGGCCTGCCTACGAGCAGTACTTC.